One sample yielded the 10 T cell receptor beta chains listed below, sequenced in a study of human T cells and chemical hapten exposure. The sample's time point: healthy volunteer bleed at 6 weeks. Someone pulled total RNA out of unfractionated whole blood. From the RACE reads, TCRdb called clonotypes with MiXCR, one entry per CDR3 protein. The sample has some 78,000 distinct CDR3 sequences; 8.6% are singletons. Sequenced sample: whole blood. These receptor sequences come from a male donor in good health. Some clones in this sample may be carry-over from other donors' samples.

In this sample, this clonotype turned up a few times. The rearrangement links TRBV7-2 to TRBJ1-2; no clear D gene. This CDR3 comprises 13 residues. V was pared by 3 bases and J by 3 bases, with 8 bases between. The germline gives CDR1 SGHTA, CDR2 FQGNSA. The CDR3 sequence is CASSLGGYYGYTF. CDR3 DNA: TGTGCCAGCAGCTTGGGAGGGTACTATGGCTACACCTTC. Full variable domain (rest looked up from reference TRBV7-2 and TRBJ1-2): GAGVSQSPSNKVTEKGKDVELRCDPISGHTALYWYRQSLGQGLEFLIYFQGNSAPDKSGLPSDRFSAERTGGSVSTLTIQRTQQEDSAVYLCASSLGGYYGYTFGSGTRLTVV.

This clonotype turned up a few times. The rearrangement uses TRBV6-2 or TRBV6-3 and TRBJ2-6; 7 bases are a match to TRBD1. From germline, CDR1 is MNHEY and CDR2 SVGEGT. CDR3 size: 17 residues. The J segment lost 3 bases and the V segment lost 2 bases, leaving 7 bases of the junction unmatched. The CDR3 nucleotides are TGTGCCAGCAGTTACCCCACTGACAGGGTTGGGGCCAACGTCCTGACTTTC. The encoded protein is CASSYPTDRVGANVLTF.

This clonotype was seen a handful of times. The chain employs TRBV5-1 and TRBJ2-1; D is unclear. The ends were cut back, 2 bases at V and 4 bases at J, with 13 bases in the middle. This CDR3 contains 15 residues. Germline V gives CDR1 SGHRS, CDR2 YFSETQ. The CDR3 DNA reads TGCGCCAGCAGCTTCGACCGGCCCCGATACAATGAGCAGTTCTTC. This gives the protein CASSFDRPRYNEQFF.

The CDR3 loop is CASSFPGSLAYEQYF. The CDR3 coding sequence is TGTGCCAGCAGTTTCCCAGGAAGTTTGGCCTACGAGCAGTACTTC. The chain links TRBV12-3 or TRBV12-4 to TRBJ2-7; D is uncertain. Deletions cut 3 bases from V and 2 bases from J, with 14 bases between. The CDR3 sequence is 15 residues long.

This clonotype is a singleton in its sample. V is TRBV7-2 and J is TRBJ2-3; TRBD2 aligns across 7 bases. V lost 1 base and J lost 4; bases outside the gene matches: 11. CDR1 and CDR2 from the germline V gene are SGHTA and FQGNSA. CDR3 size: 17 residues. The CDR3: CASSLEVLGLVADTQYF. CDR3 bases: TGTGCCAGCAGCTTAGAGGTCCTCGGACTAGTGGCAGATACGCAGTATTTT.

This clonotype was observed a handful of times. The chain uses TRBV6-5 and TRBJ2-7, with TRBD2 matching 7 bases. V lost 7 bases, J lost 1 base, and 4 bases stayed unmatched. The CDR3 is made up of 13 amino acids. CDR1 MNHEY and CDR2 SVGAGI come from the germline V gene. CDR3 sequence: CASMLRGSYEQYF. DNA of the CDR3: TGTGCCAGCATGTTGCGGGGGTCCTACGAGCAGTACTTC.

The chain has TRBV12-3 or TRBV12-4 and TRBJ2-1, with a possible D match to TRBD2 (7 bases). The CDR3 has 15 residues. V was pared by 7 bases and J by 8 bases, with 21 bases between. The DNA for the CDR3 is TGTGCCAGCACCATTGAGCCCTCGGGGGGCGATGAGCAGTTCTTC. Translation gives CASTIEPSGGDEQFF.

This clonotype was recorded at least ten times. This chain uses TRBV12-3 or TRBV12-4 with TRBJ2-3, with 9 bases fitting TRBD1. The CDR3 has 15 amino acids. The V gene end was trimmed by 5 bases and the J gene end by 5 bases; junction bases not matched to a gene: 8. The CDR3 DNA reads TGTGCCAGCAGTGCCCGGGACAGGGCCATAGATACGCAGTATTTT. This encodes CASSARDRAIDTQYF.

This clonotype was detected only a few times. The chain joins TRBV29-1 to TRBJ1-1, with unresolved D. The CDR3 extends over 12 amino acids. Germline V gene sequence: CDR1 SQVTM, CDR2 ANQGSEA. Trimming removed 6 bases at V and 5 bases at J, with 13 bases between. DNA for the CDR3: TGCAGCGTGAGGACGGGTAGTACTGAAGCTTTCTTT. It translates to CSVRTGSTEAFF.

This clonotype was observed a handful of times. The chain links TRBV7-6 to TRBJ2-6; no definite D call. CDR1 is SGHVS and CDR2 is FNYEAQ in the germline V gene. V was cut by 1 base and J by 0 bases, with 7 bases left in between. The CDR3 covers 16 residues. The CDR3 coding sequence is TGTGCCAGCAGCTTAGACGTTCTCTCTGGGGCCAACGTCCTGACTTTC. Protein sequence: CASSLDVLSGANVLTF.